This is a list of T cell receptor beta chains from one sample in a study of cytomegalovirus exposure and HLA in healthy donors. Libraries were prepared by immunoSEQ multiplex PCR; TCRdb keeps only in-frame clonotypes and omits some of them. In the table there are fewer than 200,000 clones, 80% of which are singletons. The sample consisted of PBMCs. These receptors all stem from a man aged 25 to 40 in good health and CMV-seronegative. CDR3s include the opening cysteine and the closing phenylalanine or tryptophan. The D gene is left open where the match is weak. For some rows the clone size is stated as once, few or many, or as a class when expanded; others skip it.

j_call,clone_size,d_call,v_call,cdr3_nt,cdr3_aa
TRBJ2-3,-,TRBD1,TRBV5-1,TGCGCCCAAAACTGGGACAGGGGGCCAGATACGCAGTATTTT,CAQNWDRGPDTQYF
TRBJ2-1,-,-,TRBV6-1,TGTGCCAGCAGTGAAGTGGCAGGGGATCGCAATGAGCAGTTCTTC,CASSEVAGDRNEQFF
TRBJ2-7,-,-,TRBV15,TGTGCCACCAGCAAGCGAGCGTCCTCCTACGAGCAGTACTTC,CATSKRASSYEQYF
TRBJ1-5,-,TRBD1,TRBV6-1,TGTGCCAGCAGTGAACAGGGGGCTGGACAGCCCCAGCATTTT,CASSEQGAGQPQHF
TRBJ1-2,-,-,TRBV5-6,TGTGCCAGCAGCTCAGCGACTGCGGCGGTCTATGGCTACACCTTC,CASSSATAAVYGYTF
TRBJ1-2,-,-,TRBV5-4,TGTGCCAGCAGCCCACACCAGGGCGACTATGGCTACACCTTC,CASSPHQGDYGYTF
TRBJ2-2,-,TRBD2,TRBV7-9,TGTGCCAGCAGCTTCGGACTAGCGGGAGGACGTAGGACCGGGGAGCTGTTTTTT,CASSFGLAGGRRTGELFF
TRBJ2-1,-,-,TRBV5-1,TGCGCCAGCAGCTTGGGAGGGTCCCCCTACAATGAGCAGTTCTTC,CASSLGGSPYNEQFF
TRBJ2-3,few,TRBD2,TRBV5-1,TGCGCCAGCAGCTTAAACATCGGCGGGAGAGGCACAGATACGCAGTATTTT,CASSLNIGGRGTDTQYF
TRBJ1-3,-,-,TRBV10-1,TGCGCCAGCAGGGGGCCCTACTCTGGAAACACCATATATTTT,CASRGPYSGNTIYF
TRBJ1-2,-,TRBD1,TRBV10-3,TGTGCCATCAGCTTCGACAGGGGGCTCGGCTACACCTTC,CAISFDRGLGYTF
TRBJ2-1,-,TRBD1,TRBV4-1,TGCGCCAGCAGCCAAGATGGGGACAGCTACAATGAGCAGTTCTTC,CASSQDGDSYNEQFF
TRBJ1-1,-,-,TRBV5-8,TGTGCCAGCAGCAGGGACATGGGTGTCACTGAAGCTTTCTTT,CASSRDMGVTEAFF
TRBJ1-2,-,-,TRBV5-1,TGCGCCAGCAGCTTGGGACATTTCGCTATTTGGGGCTACACCTTC,CASSLGHFAIWGYTF
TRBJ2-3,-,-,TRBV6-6,TGTGCCAGCAGTTCAATTAGTACAGATACGCAGTATTTT,CASSSISTDTQYF
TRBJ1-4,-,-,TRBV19,TGTGCCAGTACAAATCCTCGGGTCGAAAAACTGTTTTTT,CASTNPRVEKLFF
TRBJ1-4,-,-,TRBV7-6,TGTGCCAGCAGCCCACCGGGGGGAGTGGGTGAAAAACTGTTTTTT,CASSPPGGVGEKLFF
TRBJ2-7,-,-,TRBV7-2,TGTGCCAGCAGCTTAACCCTTGGCCCCTACGAGCAGTACTTC,CASSLTLGPYEQYF
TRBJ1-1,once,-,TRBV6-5,TGTGCCAGCAGTGAAGGGGGAAACACTGAAGCTTTCTTT,CASSEGGNTEAFF
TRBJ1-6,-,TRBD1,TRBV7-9,TGTGCCAGCAGCGGACAGGGGGCTAGTAATTCACCCCTCCACTTT,CASSGQGASNSPLHF
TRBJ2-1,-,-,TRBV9,TGTGCCAGCAGCGTAGCAGGTGAGCAGTTCTTC,CASSVAGEQFF
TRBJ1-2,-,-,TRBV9,TGTGCCAGCAGCGCCAGCTACAGGGTGATAGATGGCTACACCTTC,CASSASYRVIDGYTF
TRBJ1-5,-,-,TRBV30,TGTGCCTGGAGTGCGGGGAGCAATCAGCCCCAGCATTTT,CAWSAGSNQPQHF
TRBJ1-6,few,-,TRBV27,TGTGCCAGCAGCCTAAACAGGGACTATAATTCACCCCTCCACTTT,CASSLNRDYNSPLHF
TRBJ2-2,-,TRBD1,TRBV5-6,TGTGCCAGCAGCTTTGGGACAGGGACGAACACCGGGGAGCTGTTTTTT,CASSFGTGTNTGELFF
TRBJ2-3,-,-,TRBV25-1,TGTGCCAGCAGTATCAGGGACACGGACACGCAGTATTTT,CASSIRDTDTQYF
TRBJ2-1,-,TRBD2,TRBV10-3,TGTGCCATCAGCGTTGACTTTAGCGGGACCGGAAATGAGCAGTTCTTC,CAISVDFSGTGNEQFF
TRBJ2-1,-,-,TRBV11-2,TGTGCCAGCCATTTGAGCTCCTACAATGAGCAGTTCTTC,CASHLSSYNEQFF
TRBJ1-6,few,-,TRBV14,TGTGCCAGCAGCCTCAGTAATTCACCCCTCCACTTT,CASSLSNSPLHF
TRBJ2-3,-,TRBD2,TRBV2,TGTGCCAGCAAAGGACTAGCGGGCGTAACAGATACGCAGTATTTT,CASKGLAGVTDTQYF
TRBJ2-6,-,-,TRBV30,TGTGCCTGGAGCCCTACCCGGTGGAGCTCTGGGGCCAACGTCCTGACTTTC,CAWSPTRWSSGANVLTF
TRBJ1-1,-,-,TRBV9,TGTGCCAGCAGCGTAGAGGTGGGGCCTAACACTGAAGCTTTCTTT,CASSVEVGPNTEAFF
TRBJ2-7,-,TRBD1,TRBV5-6,TGTGCCAGCAGCCTCGCAGGGGGCAGGTACGAGCAGTACTTC,CASSLAGGRYEQYF
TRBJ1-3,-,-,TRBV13,TGTGCCAGCAGCTTAGGAGGGAGCTCTGGAAACACCATATATTTT,CASSLGGSSGNTIYF
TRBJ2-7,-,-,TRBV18,TGTGCCAGCTCACCACTTAATCCGGGACATTGGTCCTACGAGCAGTACTTC,CASSPLNPGHWSYEQYF